Below, 21 T cell receptor beta chains from the same sample are listed, as sequenced in a study of blood T cell repertoires in COVID-19. This table comes from immunoSEQ multiplex PCR, and its TCRdb copy is limited to in-frame clones, with some not included. The data contain some 140,000 clones, 75% to 90% of them singletons. Specimen: peripheral blood. Every receptor here comes from a human donor in a cohort sampled during active COVID-19.

The chain combines TRBV5-8 with TRBJ1-1, with a possible D match to TRBD1 (5 bases). V lost 4 bases, J lost 1 base, and 11 bases lay in between. Germline CDR1 and CDR2: SGHTS and YDEGEE. The CDR3 loop spans 14 amino acids. CDR3 sequence: CASSLGRGNTEAFF. DNA for the CDR3: TGTGCCAGCAGCCTGGGACGGGGGAACACTGAAGCTTTCTTT.

This clone has just a few counts. The V and J genes are TRBV18 and TRBJ1-1, with D perhaps TRBD1 (5 bases). V dropped 1 base and J dropped 5 bases, with 8 bases sitting between them. CDR1 KGHSH and CDR2 LQKENI come from the germline V gene. There are 13 residues in the CDR3. The CDR3 DNA reads TGTGCCAGCTCACCACTAAGGGGAACTGAAGCTTTCTTT. Protein: CASSPLRGTEAFF.

This clone was detected a few times. The J gene is TRBJ2-7, the V gene TRBV7-9; the match to TRBD2 covers 9 bases. Germline-derived CDR1 and CDR2 are SEHNR and FQNEAQ (reference sequence). CDR3 size: 13 residues. Trimming cost V 3 bases and J 9 bases; bases outside gene matches: 6. This CDR3 is CASSLSGRPLQYV. CDR3 nucleotide sequence: TGTGCCAGCAGCTTGAGCGGGAGGCCGTTGCAGTACGTC.

This clone was picked up a small number of times. The chain carries TRBV5-6 and TRBJ2-7; 8 bases fit TRBD1. CDR3 length: 14 amino acids. V dropped 4 bases and J dropped 3; count of bases not matched to a gene: 6. The V gene's germline CDR1 is SGHDT and CDR2 YYEEEE. CDR3 sequence (DNA): TGTGCCAGCAGCCCCGGGACAGGCTACTACGAGCAGTACTTC. It encodes CASSPGTGYYEQYF.

The CDR3 nucleotides read TGTGCCAGCAGCTCCCGGGACAGGGCTAATGAAAAACTGTTTTTT. It is translated as CASSSRDRANEKLFF. The rearrangement uses TRBV13 and TRBJ1-4; TRBD1 agrees at 9 bases. Germline V gives CDR1 PRHDT, CDR2 FYEKMQ (reference sequence). Losses at the gene ends were 4 bases for V and 3 bases for J; bases not matched to a gene: 3. This CDR3 region has 15 residues.

The chain couples TRBV18 to TRBJ1-5, with 7 bases lining up with TRBD1. The length of the CDR3 is 13 residues. V lost 5 bases to trimming and J lost 6 bases; unmatched junction nucleotides: 4. The germline V gene has CDR1 KGHSH and CDR2 LQKENI. The DNA for the CDR3 is TGTGCCAGCTCAACAGGGGCCGCTCAGCCCCAGCATTTT. Translation: CASSTGAAQPQHF.

Note on this clone: Within the sample, other DNA sequences also encode this same CDR3. As DNA, the CDR3 is TGTGCCAGCTCCCCGGGACAGTCGAGCAATCAGCCCCAGCATTTT. It specifies CASSPGQSSNQPQHF. The gene calls are TRBV18 and TRBJ1-5, with 7 positions matching TRBD1. The CDR3 has 15 amino acids. With V trimmed by 6 bases and J by 1 base, 6 bases remained unmatched. CDR1 is KGHSH and CDR2 is LQKENI in the germline V gene.

The V and J genes are TRBV19 and TRBJ2-2; TRBD1 aligns across 8 bases. Germline V gene lookup returns CDR1 LNHDA and CDR2 SQIVND (reference sequence). CDR3 length: 16 amino acids. V dropped 11 bases and J dropped 4; count of bases not matched to a gene: 15. CDR3 residues: CAVLRDRTLSTGELFF. In DNA, the CDR3 is TGTGCCGTACTCAGGGACAGGACCCTCTCCACCGGGGAGCTGTTTTTT.

This clone came up once. The chain recombines TRBV9 with TRBJ2-1; 9 nucleotides line up with TRBD2. This CDR3 spans 15 amino acids. Losses at the gene ends were 0 bases for V and 8 bases for J; bases not matched to a gene: 6. CDR1 is SGDLS and CDR2 is YYNGEE in the germline V gene. Written as DNA, the CDR3 is TGTGCCAGCAGCGTAGCGGCGGGGGGGCTCGATGAGCAGTTCTTC. It yields the protein CASSVAAGGLDEQFF.

The chain employs TRBV6-5 and TRBJ2-3, with D perhaps matching TRBD2 (6 bases). The germline gives CDR1 MNHEY, CDR2 SVGAGI. V gave up 2 bases and J gave up 5 bases, with 14 bases separating them. CDR3 length: 15 amino acids. Here the CDR3 reads CASSYPSGGVDTQYF. In DNA, the CDR3 is TGTGCCAGCAGTTACCCCTCAGGCGGGGTAGATACGCAGTATTTT.

This chain connects TRBV7-9 to TRBJ2-1; TRBD1 aligns across 7 bases. CDR1 is SEHNR, CDR2 FQNEAQ, per germline (reference sequence). The CDR3 sequence is 14 residues long. V lost 5 bases to trimming and J lost 7 bases; unmatched junction nucleotides: 8. The CDR3 DNA is TGTGCCAGCAGCCCGGCTTCCAGGGGGAATGAGCAGTTCTTC. Residues: CASSPASRGNEQFF.

The chain is built from TRBV6-1 and TRBJ2-7; TRBD2 is a possible D gene (6 bases). There are 14 residues in the CDR3. The V and J ends lost 2 bases and 13 bases respectively, with 21 bases between them. CDR1 and CDR2 from the germline V gene are MNHNS and SASEGT. The CDR3 protein is CASSELGRVGTPYF. Here the CDR3 DNA reads TGTGCCAGCAGTGAACTCGGGCGGGTCGGGACTCCATACTTC.

The chain uses TRBV12-3 or TRBV12-4 and TRBJ1-1; possible D gene TRBD1, 6 bases. CDR3 length equals 13 residues. Trimming took 8 bases from V and 7 from J, leaving 17 bases between them. In nucleotides, the CDR3 is TGTGCCAGCTCGAAAGACAGGCGCTTTGAAGCTTTCTTT. Translation: CASSKDRRFEAFF.

CDR3 protein: CASVRGGTEAFF. CDR3 coding DNA: TGTGCCAGCGTCAGGGGTGGCACTGAAGCTTTCTTT. The chain carries TRBV18 and TRBJ1-1, with D possibly TRBD1 on 6 matching bases. Germline CDR1 is KGHSH and CDR2 is LQKENI. Trimming removed 8 bases at V and 4 bases at J, with 11 bases between. This CDR3 contains 12 residues.

This rearrangement joins TRBV3-1 (or the pseudogene TRBV3-2) to TRBJ1-2; D not resolved. Germline lookup yields CDR1 LGHDT and CDR2 YNNKEL (reference sequence). The V end was cut by 6 bases, the J end by 2 bases, with 10 bases between. The length of the CDR3 is 13 residues. CDR3 bases: TGTGCCAGCAGTGCGGAGCCGAACTATGGCTACACCTTC. It yields the protein CASSAEPNYGYTF.

CDR3 region: CASSPWDRAGSGANVLTF. CDR3 in DNA: TGTGCCAGTAGCCCATGGGACAGGGCTGGATCTGGGGCCAACGTCCTGACTTTC. The gene calls are TRBV19 and TRBJ2-6; 9 bases fit TRBD1. Germline CDR1 LNHDA, CDR2 SQIVND (reference sequence). The V and J ends lost 6 bases and 1 base, in that order; junction bases with no gene match: 10. This CDR3 region has 18 residues.

V and J are TRBV10-2 and TRBJ1-5; D is perhaps TRBD1 (5 bases). V was pared by 2 bases and J by 2 bases, with 10 bases between. CDR1 WSHSY and CDR2 SAAADI come from the germline V gene. The CDR3 sequence is 15 residues long. The CDR3, as DNA: TGCGCCAGCAGTGAGAGCGGGGGAGGCAATCAGCCCCAGCATTTT. It encodes CASSESGGGNQPQHF.

This chain uses TRBV30 with TRBJ1-1; 11 bases are shared with TRBD1. Trimming took 7 bases from V and 11 from J; bases not matched to a gene: 3. Germline loops: CDR1 GTSNPN, CDR2 SVGIG (reference sequence). The CDR3 spans 10 residues. CDR3 region: CASGTGGAFF. The CDR3 region has the DNA TGTGCCTCCGGGACAGGGGGGGCTTTCTTT.

V and J are TRBV30 and TRBJ2-6; D possibly corresponds to TRBD2 (5 bases). The CDR3 is made up of 17 amino acids. CDR1 GTSNPN and CDR2 SVGIG come from the germline V gene (reference sequence). Between the trimmed V and J ends, which lost 2 bases and 0 bases, there was a span of 14 bases. CDR3 DNA: TGTGCCTGGAGTTCCTGGACTCTCTCCTCTGGGGCCAACGTCCTGACTTTC. Translating gives CAWSSWTLSSGANVLTF.

V and J are TRBV27 and TRBJ2-5; no firm D call. V lost 2 bases and J 4 bases, leaving 11 bases between the germline ends. Germline-derived CDR1 and CDR2 are MNHEY and SMNVEV (reference sequence). This CDR3 region has 14 residues. The CDR3 DNA reads TGTGCCAGCAGTTTAACCTGGAGTTCAGAGACCCAGTACTTC. Encoded protein: CASSLTWSSETQYF.

The chain employs TRBV6-4 and TRBJ2-1; TRBD2 matches at 14 bases. Germline V gene data show CDR1 as MRHNA and CDR2 as SNTAGT. The CDR3 sequence is 16 residues long. J gave up 3 bases and V 5 bases, and 3 bases lay outside the gene matches. CDR3 bases: TGTGCCAGCAGTATGGGACTAGCGGGGGTCTACAATGAGCAGTTCTTC. It codes for CASSMGLAGVYNEQFF.